A single sample gave rise to the 27 T cell receptor beta chains below, sequenced in a study of cytomegalovirus exposure and HLA in healthy donors. PCR amplification relied on 60 Vbeta primers (plus 13 Jbeta primers). TCRdb keeps only in-frame clones here, not all; method: immunoSEQ multiplex PCR. The sample contains approximately 240,000 clones, about three quarters of which appear only once. Sequenced: PBMCs. The receptors were gathered from a woman in her fifties or sixties in good health and CMV-seropositive.

The chain couples TRBV15 to TRBJ2-5; 9 bases agree with TRBD1. CDR3 length equals 15 residues. Germline lookup yields CDR1 LNHNV and CDR2 YYDKDF (reference sequence). V lost 7 bases to trimming and J lost 1 base; unmatched junction nucleotides: 7. CDR3 region: CATKQGTGLQETQYF. The CDR3 DNA reads TGTGCCACCAAACAAGGGACAGGGCTCCAAGAGACCCAGTACTTC. Together with reference TRBV15 and TRBJ2-5, the CDR3 gives the full variable domain: DAMVIQNPRYQVTQFGKPVTLSCSQTLNHNVMYWYQQKSSQAPKLLFHYYDKDFNNEADTPDNFQSRRPNTSFCFLDIRSPGLGDTAMYLCATKQGTGLQETQYFGPGTRLLVL.

This sequence joins TRBV4-3 and TRBJ2-7; 7 positions agree with TRBD1. Trimming at V came to 4 bases and at J to 7 bases, leaving 7 bases not matched to a gene. The CDR3 consists of 13 residues. CDR1 and CDR2 (germline): LGHNA, YSLEER. The CDR3 spells CASSPGQYREQYF. Here the CDR3 DNA reads TGCGCCAGCAGCCCGGGACAGTATCGGGAGCAGTACTTC.

This chain uses TRBV5-6 with TRBJ2-7, with D possibly TRBD1 on 5 matching bases. Germline CDR1 is SGHDT and CDR2 is YYEEEE. V was cut by 5 bases and J by 3 bases, with 9 bases left in between. The CDR3 runs to 12 residues. The CDR3 DNA reads TGTGCCAGCAGTATACAGGTCTACGAGCAGTACTTC. Protein product: CASSIQVYEQYF.

The chain recombines TRBV29-1 with TRBJ2-3, with D perhaps matching TRBD1 (5 bases). Deletions cut 7 bases from V and 1 base from J, with 12 bases between. Germline CDR1 and CDR2: SQVTM and ANQGSEA. This CDR3 contains 13 residues. CDR3 nucleotides: TGCAGCGCCGTGGTAGGGGGCACAGATACGCAGTATTTT. It yields the protein CSAVVGGTDTQYF.

The chain links TRBV2 to TRBJ1-6, with a tentative D call TRBD1 (6 bases). Trimming pared 8 bases from V and 8 bases from J, leaving 16 bases between. Germline assignment: CDR1 SNHLY and CDR2 FYNNEI. The CDR3 loop spans 14 amino acids. The CDR3 protein is CASGRQVRDSPLHF. CDR3 in DNA: TGTGCCAGCGGCCGACAGGTCAGGGATTCACCCCTCCACTTT.

This rearrangement joins TRBV6-1 to TRBJ1-1; 8 bases are a match to TRBD1. CDR3 length: 14 residues. V lost 5 bases and J lost 4; bases outside the gene matches: 6. Per the germline V gene, CDR1 is MNHNS and CDR2 is SASEGT. This chain's CDR3 is CASSKTGGGTEAFF. The CDR3 region has the DNA TGTGCCAGCAGTAAAACAGGGGGTGGCACTGAAGCTTTCTTT.

In this sample, this clone turned up once. This chain links TRBV2 with TRBJ2-3; D is perhaps TRBD2 (5 bases). The CDR3 has 11 residues. V was shortened by 6 bases and J by 6 bases, with 7 bases between the two germline ends. Per germline, CDR1 SNHLY and CDR2 FYNNEI. The CDR3 DNA is TGTGCCAGCAGGGAGGTGGATACGCAGTATTTT. It specifies CASREVDTQYF.

The chain has TRBV7-8 and TRBJ2-5, with TRBD2 identical over 8 bases. J was trimmed by 4 bases and V by 3 bases; bases with no gene match: 1. Per germline, CDR1 SGHVS and CDR2 FQNEAQ. The CDR3 consists of 13 residues. CDR3 protein: CASSFSGVETQYF. The CDR3 region has the DNA TGTGCCAGCAGCTTTAGCGGGGTAGAGACCCAGTACTTC.

CDR3 loop: CASSVASGTAGNTIYF. The CDR3 DNA sequence: TGTGCCAGCAGCGTAGCCTCCGGGACAGCTGGAAACACCATATATTTT. V and J are TRBV9 and TRBJ1-3; 7 bases map to TRBD1. Germline trimming cut 0 bases from V and 2 bases from J; bases unmatched to any gene: 5. Germline V gene sequence: CDR1 SGDLS, CDR2 YYNGEE. CDR3 length: 16 residues.

This clone is a singleton in its sample. Relative to the germline gene, one junction end is altered; a read error may explain this. This chain's CDR3 is CASSQTGEVGERYF. The CDR3 region has the DNA TGTGCCAGCAGCCAGACAGGGGAGGTCGGCGAGCGGTACTTC. This sequence joins TRBV7-3 and TRBJ2-7, with 8 bases aligning to TRBD1. CDR3 length equals 14 residues. Germline V gives CDR1 SGHTA, CDR2 FQGTGA.

CDR3 in DNA: TGTGCCAGCAGCTTGGAGGGGATATTCCACGAGCAGTACTTC. Encoded protein: CASSLEGIFHEQYF. The V call is TRBV5-6, the J call TRBJ2-7, with D possibly being TRBD1 (5 bases). CDR1 and CDR2 (germline): SGHDT, YYEEEE. The CDR3 sequence is 14 residues long. V was pared by 0 bases and J by 5 bases, with 12 bases between.

V is TRBV5-6 and J is TRBJ2-5; D is possibly TRBD2 (7 bases). The germline V gene encodes CDR1 SGHDT and CDR2 YYEEEE. V lost 4 bases and J lost 4, with 14 bases in between. The CDR3 length is 14 residues. The CDR3 here is CASSRRGGAETQYF. CDR3 DNA sequence: TGTGCCAGCAGCCGGAGGGGGGGCGCAGAGACCCAGTACTTC.

The rearrangement uses TRBV14 and TRBJ2-5; D not certain. Per germline, CDR1 SGHDN and CDR2 FVKESK. This CDR3 contains 13 residues. Trimming left V 1 base short and J 1 base short, with 4 bases between. The DNA of the CDR3 is TGTGCCAGCAGCCAAGCATCCCAAGAGACCCAGTACTTC. Its translation is CASSQASQETQYF.

The genes are TRBV7-9 and TRBJ2-3; D ambiguous. Per the germline V gene, CDR1 is SEHNR and CDR2 is FQNEAQ (reference sequence). The CDR3 extends over 14 amino acids. V gave up 3 bases and J gave up 6 bases, with 13 bases separating them. The CDR3 sequence is CASSFLLRSDTQYF. The CDR3, as DNA: TGTGCCAGCAGCTTTTTATTGCGGTCGGATACGCAGTATTTT.

The chain is built from TRBV18 and TRBJ1-3, with D hard to call. Germline V gives CDR1 KGHSH, CDR2 LQKENI. V lost 6 bases and J lost 0, with 9 bases in between. This CDR3 region has 14 residues. The CDR3 loop reads CASSTRVSGNTIYF. The CDR3 nucleotides read TGTGCCAGCTCGACTCGAGTCTCTGGAAACACCATATATTTT.

The rearrangement joins TRBV18 to TRBJ2-5; TRBD2 agrees at 10 bases. CDR3 length: 17 amino acids. V shed 0 bases, J shed 2 bases, and the junction held 6 bases outside the gene matches. Germline-derived CDR1 and CDR2 are KGHSH and LQKENI. The CDR3 is CASSPPSGRAGQETQYF. CDR3 sequence (DNA): TGTGCCAGCTCACCACCCAGCGGGAGGGCCGGGCAAGAGACCCAGTACTTC.

The rearrangement links TRBV6-6 to TRBJ1-6; possible D gene TRBD1, 5 bases. Trimming shortened V by 5 bases and J by 8 bases, and 16 bases separated the two germline ends. The CDR3 is 15 residues long. CDR1 is MNHNY, CDR2 SVGAGI, per germline (reference sequence). The CDR3 here is CASSPQTAADSPLHF. CDR3 DNA: TGTGCCAGCAGTCCTCAGACAGCTGCAGATTCACCCCTCCACTTT.

Note on this clone: The conserved final phenylalanine or tryptophan is absent from the CDR3, which likely points to a read error. This chain joins TRBV7-6 and TRBJ2-3, with 7 bases identical to TRBD1. The germline gives CDR1 SGHVS, CDR2 FNYEAQ. V trimming: 6 bases; J trimming: 2 bases; junction bases outside the gene matches: 8. The CDR3 sequence is 15 residues long. CDR3 protein: CASRLRDRPTDTQYS. CDR3 DNA: TGTGCCAGCAGGTTGAGGGACAGACCCACAGATACGCAGTATTCT.

The CDR3 loop reads CASSQDLSGGYEQYF. DNA of the CDR3: TGCGCCAGCAGCCAAGATCTGAGCGGGGGCTACGAGCAGTACTTC. The V and J genes are TRBV4-3 and TRBJ2-7; the match to TRBD2 covers 8 bases. The CDR3 spans 15 residues. J gave up 3 bases and V 0 bases, and 4 bases lay outside the gene matches. The germline V gene has CDR1 LGHNA and CDR2 YSLEER.

This clone was observed a single time. This chain links TRBV5-1 with TRBJ2-3; 7 bases are shared with TRBD1. V lost 1 base and J lost 1; bases outside the gene matches: 18. The CDR3 runs 20 residues. The V gene's germline CDR1 is SGHRS and CDR2 YFSETQ. The DNA for the CDR3 is TGCGCCAGCAGCTTGATTAGAACCTTACAGGGGAACTGGGGCACAGATACGCAGTATTTT. This codes for CASSLIRTLQGNWGTDTQYF.

This clone was recorded once. The chain uses TRBV5-1 and TRBJ2-1, with D perhaps TRBD2 (7 bases). The CDR3 is 17 amino acids. Trimming took off 2 bases at V and 0 bases at J, with 15 bases between the two ends. The germline CDR1 and CDR2 sequences are SGHRS and YFSETQ. The CDR3 DNA reads as TGCGCCAGCAGCTTTAGGGGGGGGCCGAGCTCCTACAATGAGCAGTTCTTC. Translated, it gives CASSFRGGPSSYNEQFF.

The rearrangement links TRBV6-1 to TRBJ2-2; D perhaps matches TRBD1 (5 bases). CDR3 length: 13 residues. Germline values: CDR1 MNHNS, CDR2 SASEGT. Trimming cost V 7 bases and J 0 bases, with 6 bases left between them. In nucleotides, the CDR3 is TGTGCCAGCACCAGGGCGAACACCGGGGAGCTGTTTTTT. Translating gives CASTRANTGELFF.

This clone was recorded a few times. This chain uses TRBV6-1 with TRBJ1-2, with D possibly TRBD1 on 6 matching bases. The CDR3 has 16 amino acids. Per the germline V gene, CDR1 is MNHNS and CDR2 is SASEGT. V was clipped by 4 bases and J by 4 bases, with 19 bases between them. The CDR3 DNA reads as TGTGCCAGCAGTGCATCGGGTTTGGGGGCTGGCTATGGCTACACCTTC. It encodes CASSASGLGAGYGYTF.

The sample holds one count of this clone. V gene TRBV15 combines with J gene TRBJ1-2, with 8 nucleotides matching TRBD1. This CDR3 has 15 amino acids. V dropped 2 bases and J dropped 6; count of bases not matched to a gene: 8. Germline V gene data show CDR1 as LNHNV and CDR2 as YYDKDF (reference sequence). The CDR3, as DNA: TGTGCCACCAGCAGACAACTCCCGGGACAGGATGGCTACACCTTC. Protein product: CATSRQLPGQDGYTF.

This clone was seen once. The junction differs from germline at one of its ends, possibly a read error. The chain recombines TRBV5-1 with TRBJ2-2; a weak D match, TRBD1 (6 bases). CDR3 length: 14 residues. Germline V CDR1 and CDR2: SGHRS, YFSETQ. CDR3 amino acids: CAGSPGHGTGELFF. In DNA form, the CDR3 reads TGCGCCGGCAGCCCGGGACATGGCACCGGGGAGCTGTTTTTT.

The rearrangement uses TRBV5-1 and TRBJ2-5; D may be TRBD2 (7 bases). V was pared by 5 bases and J by 4 bases, with 15 bases between. The CDR3 extends over 14 amino acids. Germline V gene lookup returns CDR1 SGHRS and CDR2 YFSETQ. Here the CDR3 reads CASRIRAGAETQYF. The DNA of the CDR3 is TGCGCCAGCAGAATAAGGGCGGGGGCAGAGACCCAGTACTTC. The complete variable domain, with remaining parts taken from reference TRBV5-1 and TRBJ2-5, reads KAGVTQTPRYLIKTRGQQVTLSCSPISGHRSVSWYQQTPGQGLQFLFEYFSETQRNKGNFPGRFSGRQFSNSRSEMNVSTLELGDSALYLCASRIRAGAETQYFGPGTRLLVL.

The chain uses TRBV7-2 and TRBJ2-3; D not resolved. Trimming removed 5 bases from V and 5 bases from J, with 8 bases in between. CDR1 is SGHTA, CDR2 FQGNSA, per germline. The CDR3 runs 12 residues. This CDR3 is CASSPSVDTQYF. The CDR3 bases are TGTGCCAGCAGCCCGTCCGTAGATACGCAGTATTTT.